These 21 T cell receptor beta chains originate from one sample sequenced in a study of blood T cell repertoires in COVID-19. Some clones are missing from TCRdb's copy, which holds only in-frame ones; the method was immunoSEQ multiplex PCR. The table records under 300,000 clones, approximately 87% of them present only once. Sequenced: peripheral blood. These receptors all stem from a woman in her thirties with COVID-19, enrolled during active disease.

This clone appeared a single time. The chain uses TRBV5-4 and TRBJ2-7, with unresolved D. The germline V gene encodes CDR1 SGHNT and CDR2 YYREEE (reference sequence). V shed 5 bases and J shed 0 bases, with 6 bases lying between them. The CDR3 contains 12 residues. The CDR3 spells CASSSNSYEQYF. The CDR3 region has the DNA TGTGCCAGCAGTTCCAACTCCTACGAGCAGTACTTC.

The gene calls are TRBV2 and TRBJ1-5; 9 nucleotides match TRBD1. The CDR3 consists of 13 residues. Germline V gene sequence: CDR1 SNHLY, CDR2 FYNNEI. The trim removed 7 bases at V and 6 bases at J, leaving 4 bases unmatched. The CDR3 region has the DNA TGTGCCAGCAAAACAGGGGGCACTCAGCCCCAGCATTTT. Translation: CASKTGGTQPQHF.

The chain uses TRBV2 and TRBJ1-5, with D possibly matching TRBD1 (6 bases). V gave up 3 bases and J gave up 7 bases, with 13 bases separating them. The CDR3 loop spans 14 amino acids. Germline V gene lookup returns CDR1 SNHLY and CDR2 FYNNEI. CDR3 sequence (DNA): TGTGCCAGCAGTGATTACAGGGATGGACAGCCCCAGCATTTT. It translates to CASSDYRDGQPQHF.

The J gene is TRBJ2-7, the V gene TRBV7-9, with TRBD1 matching over 7 bases. Germline V CDR1 and CDR2: SEHNR, FQNEAQ (reference sequence). J was trimmed by 2 bases and V by 5 bases; bases with no gene match: 6. This CDR3 region has 14 residues. The CDR3 is CASSHTTGPYEQYF. The CDR3 coding sequence is TGTGCCAGCAGCCATACGACAGGGCCCTACGAGCAGTACTTC.

The chain couples TRBV5-1 to TRBJ1-1, with 9 bases lining up with TRBD1. CDR3 length equals 15 residues. CDR1 is SGHRS and CDR2 is YFSETQ in the germline V gene. J was trimmed by 1 base and V by 4 bases; bases with no gene match: 5. The CDR3 loop reads CASSQRTGANTEAFF. CDR3 coding DNA: TGCGCCAGCAGCCAGAGGACAGGGGCGAACACTGAAGCTTTCTTT.

The J gene is TRBJ2-3, the V gene TRBV9; 13 bases are a match to TRBD2. CDR3 length: 19 residues. J gave up 3 bases and V 3 bases, and 13 bases lay outside the gene matches. Germline V gene lookup returns CDR1 SGDLS and CDR2 YYNGEE. CDR3 region: CASSAWTSGGPRATDTQYF. The CDR3 DNA reads as TGTGCCAGCAGCGCTTGGACTAGCGGGGGTCCGCGAGCAACAGATACGCAGTATTTT. The full variable domain, completed using reference TRBV9 and TRBJ2-3, is DSGVTQTPKHLITATGQRVTLRCSPRSGDLSVYWYQQSLDQGLQFLIQYYNGEERAKGNILERFSAQQFPDLHSELNLSSLELGDSALYFCASSAWTSGGPRATDTQYFGPGTRLTVL.

The chain employs TRBV27 and TRBJ2-7, with TRBD1 matching 9 bases. From germline, CDR1 is MNHEY and CDR2 SMNVEV (reference sequence). V shed 3 bases, J shed 2 bases, and the junction held 14 bases outside the gene matches. The CDR3 is 18 residues long. CDR3 sequence: CASSLNRGRRSFTYEQYF. In DNA, the CDR3 is TGTGCCAGCAGTTTGAACAGGGGGCGCAGGAGCTTCACCTACGAGCAGTACTTC.

V usage is TRBV3-1 (or the pseudogene TRBV3-2) and J usage is TRBJ2-5; 7 positions agree with TRBD2. With V trimmed by 4 bases and J by 7 bases, 9 bases remained unmatched. CDR1 and CDR2 (germline): LGHDT, YNNKEL (reference sequence). The CDR3 covers 14 residues. The CDR3 here is CASSLASGKGTQYF. In DNA form, the CDR3 reads TGTGCCAGCAGCCTCGCTAGCGGAAAGGGGACCCAGTACTTC.

V and J are TRBV5-1 and TRBJ2-7; 9 positions match TRBD1. Trimming at V came to 0 bases and at J to 5 bases, leaving 9 bases not matched to a gene. The CDR3 totals 16 residues. Looked up from germline, CDR1 is SGHRS and CDR2 is YFSETQ. The CDR3 sequence: CASSLAGDRGSNEQYF. CDR3 in DNA: TGCGCCAGCAGCTTGGCCGGAGACAGGGGGTCGAACGAGCAGTACTTC. Full variable domain (missing parts from reference TRBV5-1 and TRBJ2-7): KAGVTQTPRYLIKTRGQQVTLSCSPISGHRSVSWYQQTPGQGLQFLFEYFSETQRNKGNFPGRFSGRQFSNSRSEMNVSTLELGDSALYLCASSLAGDRGSNEQYFGPGTRLTVT.

The V call is TRBV2, the J call TRBJ1-4, with D perhaps matching TRBD1 (5 bases). V gave up 2 bases and J gave up 4 bases, with 11 bases separating them. Germline CDR1 reads SNHLY; CDR2 reads FYNNEI. This CDR3 has 15 amino acids. This CDR3 reads CASSELGQGNEKLFF. CDR3 DNA sequence: TGTGCCAGCAGTGAACTAGGGCAGGGTAATGAAAAACTGTTTTTT.

The chain links TRBV19 to TRBJ2-2, with a possible D match to TRBD1 (6 bases). The CDR3 covers 16 residues. V was pared by 3 bases and J by 5 bases, with 16 bases between. Germline assignment: CDR1 LNHDA and CDR2 SQIVND (reference sequence). The CDR3 DNA follows: TGTGCCAGTAGTATCGGGCCAGGGGTCCTAACCGGGGAGCTGTTTTTT. Its protein is CASSIGPGVLTGELFF.

This clone was detected a few times. This chain links TRBV2 with TRBJ2-3; 9 positions match TRBD1. V lost 8 bases to trimming and J lost 5 bases; unmatched junction nucleotides: 14. CDR1 SNHLY and CDR2 FYNNEI come from the germline V gene. The CDR3 totals 16 residues. The CDR3 spells CASGTVGQGRGDTQYF. The CDR3 nucleotides read TGTGCCAGCGGGACCGTGGGACAGGGCCGGGGAGATACGCAGTATTTT.

As regards this clone: Other DNA sequences of this sample code for an identical CDR3. The CDR3 nucleotides read TGTGCCAGCCAGGGAACCTACGAGCAGTACTTC. Its translation is CASQGTYEQYF. This chain joins TRBV19 and TRBJ2-7; D is perhaps TRBD1 (5 bases). Germline V gives CDR1 LNHDA, CDR2 SQIVND (reference sequence). There are 11 residues in the CDR3. V lost 9 bases, J lost 2 bases, and 8 bases lay in between.

The rearrangement joins TRBV20-1 to TRBJ2-1; 10 nucleotides align to TRBD2. With V trimmed by 3 bases and J by 3 bases, 11 bases remained unmatched. The CDR3 loop spans 17 amino acids. Germline lookup yields CDR1 DFQATT and CDR2 SNEGSKA (reference sequence). This CDR3 is CSASLPLAGGFYNEQFF. In DNA, the CDR3 is TGCAGTGCTAGTCTGCCCTTAGCGGGGGGTTTCTACAATGAGCAGTTCTTC.

This chain links TRBV14 with TRBJ1-5, with D unclear. V was pared by 5 bases and J by 9 bases, with 11 bases between. The germline gives CDR1 SGHDN, CDR2 FVKESK. The length of the CDR3 is 12 residues. The CDR3 nucleotides are TGTGCCAGCAGCTTGCATGAGGGGCCCCAGCATTTT. Its translation is CASSLHEGPQHF. Filled out from reference TRBV14 and TRBJ1-5, the complete variable domain reads EAGVTQFPSHSVIEKGQTVTLRCDPISGHDNLYWYRRVMGKEIKFLLHFVKESKQDESGMPNNRFLAERTGGTYSTLKVQPAELEDSGVYFCASSLHEGPQHFGDGTRLSIL.

V is TRBV4-1 and J is TRBJ1-5; the D is unclear. Germline CDR1 and CDR2: MGHRA and YSYEKL. The V gene lost 4 bases and the J gene lost 3 bases, with 10 bases spanning the gap. The CDR3 totals 14 residues. The CDR3 loop is CASSLGLPNQPQHF. The DNA of the CDR3 is TGCGCCAGCAGCCTCGGTCTTCCCAATCAGCCCCAGCATTTT.

This chain uses TRBV6-1 with TRBJ2-6; D is possibly TRBD2 (5 bases). The V gene lost 0 bases and the J gene lost 1 base, with 10 bases spanning the gap. This CDR3 is 17 amino acids long. Germline loops: CDR1 MNHNS, CDR2 SASEGT. The CDR3 sequence: CASSEARGRSGANVLTF. In DNA form, the CDR3 reads TGTGCCAGCAGTGAAGCTAGAGGGCGGTCTGGGGCCAACGTCCTGACTTTC.

This clone was recorded once. This chain uses TRBV5-1 with TRBJ1-3, with 10 nucleotides matching TRBD1. The germline CDR1 and CDR2 sequences are SGHRS and YFSETQ. The CDR3 is made up of 16 amino acids. The trim removed 1 base at V and 4 bases at J, leaving 5 bases unmatched. The CDR3 DNA reads as TGCGCCAGCAGCTTGACGGGACAGGGGAACGGAAACACCATATATTTT. Protein product: CASSLTGQGNGNTIYF. Full variable domain (remainder filled in from reference TRBV5-1 and TRBJ1-3): KAGVTQTPRYLIKTRGQQVTLSCSPISGHRSVSWYQQTPGQGLQFLFEYFSETQRNKGNFPGRFSGRQFSNSRSEMNVSTLELGDSALYLCASSLTGQGNGNTIYFGEGSWLTVV.

V gene TRBV7-9 combines with J gene TRBJ1-1, with D possibly matching TRBD1 (6 bases). V was pared by 4 bases and J by 1 base, with 19 bases between. Germline CDR1 and CDR2: SEHNR and FQNEAQ (reference sequence). This CDR3 is 17 amino acids long. In DNA, the CDR3 is TGTGCCAGCAGCTCGCCCGACAGGTTTGCCGAGAACACTGAAGCTTTCTTT. Translating gives CASSSPDRFAENTEAFF.

J is TRBJ2-7 and V is TRBV5-1, with a weak D call TRBD2 (7 bases). This CDR3 is built from 17 residues. Germline V gene data show CDR1 as SGHRS and CDR2 as YFSETQ. Trimming stripped 0 bases from V and 6 bases from J, with 22 bases between. CDR3 loop: CASSLAGGGSSFLEQYF. The CDR3 DNA sequence: TGCGCCAGCAGCTTGGCGGGCGGGGGCTCGAGCTTCCTCGAGCAGTACTTC.

Concerning this clone: Other nucleotide sequences from this sample produce the same CDR3. The CDR3 spells CASSPGQGGVYEQYF. The CDR3 nucleotides are TGTGCCAGTAGTCCAGGACAGGGCGGGGTCTACGAGCAGTACTTC. The chain recombines TRBV19 with TRBJ2-7, with TRBD1 matching over 8 bases. V trimming: 5 bases; J trimming: 3 bases; junction bases outside the gene matches: 9. The germline V gene has CDR1 LNHDA and CDR2 SQIVND (reference sequence). CDR3 length: 15 amino acids.